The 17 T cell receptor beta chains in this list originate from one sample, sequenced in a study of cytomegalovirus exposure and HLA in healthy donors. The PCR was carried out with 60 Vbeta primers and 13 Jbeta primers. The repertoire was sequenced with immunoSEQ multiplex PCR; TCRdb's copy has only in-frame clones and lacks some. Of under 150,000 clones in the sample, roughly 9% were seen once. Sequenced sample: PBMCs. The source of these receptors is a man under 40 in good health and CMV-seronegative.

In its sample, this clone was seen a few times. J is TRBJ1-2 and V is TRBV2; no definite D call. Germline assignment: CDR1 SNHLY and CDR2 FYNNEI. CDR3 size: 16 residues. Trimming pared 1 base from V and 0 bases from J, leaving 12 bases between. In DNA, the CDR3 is TGTGCCAGCAGTGAAGGCATAGTTGCCTCTAACTATGGCTACACCTTC. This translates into CASSEGIVASNYGYTF.

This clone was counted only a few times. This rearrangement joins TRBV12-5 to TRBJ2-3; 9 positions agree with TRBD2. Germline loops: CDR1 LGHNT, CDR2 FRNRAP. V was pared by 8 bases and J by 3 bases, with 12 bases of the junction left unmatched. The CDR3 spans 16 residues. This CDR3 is CASLVAGARGTDTQYF. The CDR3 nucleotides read TGTGCTAGTTTGGTAGCGGGAGCAAGGGGGACAGATACGCAGTATTTT. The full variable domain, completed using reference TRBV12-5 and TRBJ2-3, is DARVTQTPRHKVTEMGQEVTMRCQPILGHNTVFWYRQTMMQGLELLAYFRNRAPLDDSGMPKDRFSAEMPDATLATLKIQPSEPRDSAVYFCASLVAGARGTDTQYFGPGTRLTVL.

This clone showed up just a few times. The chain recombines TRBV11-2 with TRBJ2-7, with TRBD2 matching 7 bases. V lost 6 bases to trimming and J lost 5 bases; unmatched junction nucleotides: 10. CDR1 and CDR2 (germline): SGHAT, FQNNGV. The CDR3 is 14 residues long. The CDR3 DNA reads TGTGCCAGCAGGCAACTAGCGAAGGGTGACGAGCAGTACTTC. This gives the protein CASRQLAKGDEQYF.

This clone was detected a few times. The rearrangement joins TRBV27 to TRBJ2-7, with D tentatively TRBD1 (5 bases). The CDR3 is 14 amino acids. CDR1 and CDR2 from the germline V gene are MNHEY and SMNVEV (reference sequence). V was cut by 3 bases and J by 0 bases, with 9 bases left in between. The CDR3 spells CASSFRQTSYEQYF. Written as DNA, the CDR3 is TGTGCCAGCAGTTTTAGACAGACCTCCTACGAGCAGTACTTC.

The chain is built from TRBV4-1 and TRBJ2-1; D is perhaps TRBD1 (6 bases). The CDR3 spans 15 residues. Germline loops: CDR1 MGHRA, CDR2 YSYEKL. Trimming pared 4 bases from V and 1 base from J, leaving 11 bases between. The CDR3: CASSPRTDSYNEQFF. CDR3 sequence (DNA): TGCGCCAGCAGCCCCCGGACAGATTCCTACAATGAGCAGTTCTTC.

The chain's CDR3 is CASSLGTGGDEQYF. The CDR3 DNA reads TGTGCCAGCAGTCTCGGGACAGGGGGCGACGAGCAGTACTTC. The rearrangement joins TRBV27 to TRBJ2-7; 12 bases match TRBD1. V was clipped by 5 bases and J by 5 bases; unmatched bases: 4. The CDR3 contains 14 residues. Germline CDR1 is MNHEY and CDR2 is SMNVEV (reference sequence).

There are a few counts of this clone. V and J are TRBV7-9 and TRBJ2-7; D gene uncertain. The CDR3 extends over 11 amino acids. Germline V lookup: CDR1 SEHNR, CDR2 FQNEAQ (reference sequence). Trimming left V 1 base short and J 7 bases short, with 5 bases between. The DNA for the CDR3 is TGTGCCAGCAGCTTAGAATATGAGCAGTACTTC. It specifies CASSLEYEQYF.

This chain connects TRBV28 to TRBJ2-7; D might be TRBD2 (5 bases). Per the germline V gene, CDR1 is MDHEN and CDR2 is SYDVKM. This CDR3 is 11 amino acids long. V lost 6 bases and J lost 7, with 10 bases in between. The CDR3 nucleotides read TGTGCCAGCAGCCCGGGCGGGGAGCAGTACTTC. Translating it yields CASSPGGEQYF.

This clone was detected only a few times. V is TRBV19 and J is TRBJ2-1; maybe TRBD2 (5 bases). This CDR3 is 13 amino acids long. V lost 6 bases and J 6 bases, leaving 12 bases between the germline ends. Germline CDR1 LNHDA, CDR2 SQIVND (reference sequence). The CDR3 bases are TGTGCCAGTAGACTTCGAGGGATCAATGAGCAGTTCTTC. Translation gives CASRLRGINEQFF. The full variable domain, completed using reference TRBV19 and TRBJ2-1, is DGGITQSPKYLFRKEGQNVTLSCEQNLNHDAMYWYRQDPGQGLRLIYYSQIVNDFQKGDIAEGYSVSREKKESFPLTVTSAQKNPTAFYLCASRLRGINEQFFGPGTRLTVL.

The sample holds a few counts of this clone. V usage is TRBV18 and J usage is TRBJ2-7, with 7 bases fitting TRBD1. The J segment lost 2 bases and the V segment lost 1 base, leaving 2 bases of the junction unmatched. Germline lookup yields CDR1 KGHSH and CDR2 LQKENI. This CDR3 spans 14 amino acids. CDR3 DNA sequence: TGTGCCAGCTCACCACAAGGACAGGCCTACGAGCAGTACTTC. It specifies CASSPQGQAYEQYF. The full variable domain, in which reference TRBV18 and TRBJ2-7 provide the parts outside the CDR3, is NAGVMQNPRHLVRRRGQEARLRCSPMKGHSHVYWYRQLPEEGLKFMVYLQKENIIDESGMPKERFSAEFPKEGPSILRIQQVVRGDSAAYFCASSPQGQAYEQYFGPGTRLTVT.

The CDR3 loop is CSVLDSKQETQYF. CDR3 coding DNA: TGCAGCGTCCTAGACAGTAAGCAAGAGACCCAGTACTTC. V gene TRBV29-1 combines with J gene TRBJ2-5, with D possibly being TRBD1 (5 bases). Trimming shortened V by 6 bases and J by 2 bases, and 13 bases separated the two germline ends. This CDR3 region has 13 residues. Germline lookup yields CDR1 SQVTM and CDR2 ANQGSEA.

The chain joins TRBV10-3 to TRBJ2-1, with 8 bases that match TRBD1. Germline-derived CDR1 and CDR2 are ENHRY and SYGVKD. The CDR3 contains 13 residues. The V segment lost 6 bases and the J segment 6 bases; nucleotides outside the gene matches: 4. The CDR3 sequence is CAIRVGQGNEQFF. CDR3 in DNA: TGTGCCATCAGAGTTGGACAGGGCAATGAGCAGTTCTTC.

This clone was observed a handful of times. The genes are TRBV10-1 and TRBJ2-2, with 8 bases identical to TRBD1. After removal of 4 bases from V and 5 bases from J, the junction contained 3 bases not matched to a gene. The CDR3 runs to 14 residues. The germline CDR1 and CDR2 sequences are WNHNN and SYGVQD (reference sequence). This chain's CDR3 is CASSGTGRTGELFF. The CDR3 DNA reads TGCGCCAGCAGTGGGACAGGGCGGACCGGGGAGCTGTTTTTT.

The CDR3 coding sequence is TGCGCCAGCAGCTCCGGACAGTATGGCTACACCTTC. Protein product: CASSSGQYGYTF. V and J are TRBV5-1 and TRBJ1-2, with a weak D call TRBD1 (6 bases). CDR1 is SGHRS, CDR2 YFSETQ, per germline. This CDR3 contains 12 residues. Trimming cost V 3 bases and J 5 bases, with 8 bases left between them.

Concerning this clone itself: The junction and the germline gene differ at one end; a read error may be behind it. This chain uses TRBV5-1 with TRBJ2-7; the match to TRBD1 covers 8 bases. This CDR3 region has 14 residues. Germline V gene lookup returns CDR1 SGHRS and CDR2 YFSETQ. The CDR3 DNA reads TGCGCCAGCAGATTGGCAGGGGGCCCCTACGAGCAGTACTTC. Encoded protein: CASRLAGGPYEQYF. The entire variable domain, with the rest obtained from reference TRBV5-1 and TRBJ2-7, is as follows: KAGVTQTPRYLIKTRGQQVTLSCSPISGHRSVSWYQQTPGQGLQFLFEYFSETQRNKGNFPGRFSGRQFSNSRSEMNVSTLELGDSALYLCASRLAGGPYEQYFGPGTRLTVT.

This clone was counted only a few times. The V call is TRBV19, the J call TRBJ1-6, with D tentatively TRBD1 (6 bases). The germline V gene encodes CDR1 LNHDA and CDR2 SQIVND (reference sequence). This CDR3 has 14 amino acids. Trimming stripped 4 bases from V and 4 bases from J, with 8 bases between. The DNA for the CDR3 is TGTGCCAGTAGTACCACAGGGTATAATTCACCCCTCCACTTT. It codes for CASSTTGYNSPLHF.

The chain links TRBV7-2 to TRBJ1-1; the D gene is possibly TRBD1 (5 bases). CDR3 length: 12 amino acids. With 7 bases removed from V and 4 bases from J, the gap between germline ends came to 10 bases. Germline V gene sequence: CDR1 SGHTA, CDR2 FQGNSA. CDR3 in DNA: TGTGCCAGCACAAGGGGTGGCACTGAAGCTTTCTTT. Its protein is CASTRGGTEAFF.